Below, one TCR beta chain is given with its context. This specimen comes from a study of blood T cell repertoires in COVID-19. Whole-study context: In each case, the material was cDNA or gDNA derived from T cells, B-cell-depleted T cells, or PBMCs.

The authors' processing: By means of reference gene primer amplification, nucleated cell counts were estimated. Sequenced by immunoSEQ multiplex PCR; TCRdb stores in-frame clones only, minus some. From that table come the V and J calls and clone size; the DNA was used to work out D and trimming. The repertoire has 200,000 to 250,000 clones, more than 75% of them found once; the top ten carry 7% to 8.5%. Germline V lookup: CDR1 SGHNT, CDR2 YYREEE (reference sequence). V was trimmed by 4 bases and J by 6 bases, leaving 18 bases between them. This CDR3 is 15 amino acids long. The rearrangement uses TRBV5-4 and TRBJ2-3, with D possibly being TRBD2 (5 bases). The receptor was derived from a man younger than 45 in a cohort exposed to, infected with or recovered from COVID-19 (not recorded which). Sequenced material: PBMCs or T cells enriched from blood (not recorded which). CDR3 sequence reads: CASSKTAAQRDTQYF. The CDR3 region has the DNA TGTGCCAGCAGCAAAACGGCGGCTCAGCGGGATACGCAGTATTTT. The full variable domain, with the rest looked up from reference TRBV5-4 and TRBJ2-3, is ETGVTQSPTHLIKTRGQQVTLRCSSQSGHNTVSWYQQALGQGPQFIFQYYREEENGRGNFPPRFSGLQFPNYSSELNVNALELDDSALYLCASSKTAAQRDTQYFGPGTRLTVL.